Shown below are 13 T cell receptor beta chains from a single sample sequenced in a study of cytomegalovirus exposure and HLA in healthy donors. The data were produced by immunoSEQ multiplex PCR, yet TCRdb's version contains in-frame clones alone and is incomplete. The table lists approximately 90,000 clones, approximately 93% of them singletons. Specimen: PBMCs. The source of these receptors is a woman aged 25 to 39 in good health and CMV-seropositive.

This clone has only a few counts. This sequence joins TRBV7-6 and TRBJ1-2; 7 nucleotides match TRBD1. V shed 5 bases and J 3 bases; nucleotides not matched to a gene: 3. The V gene's germline CDR1 is SGHVS and CDR2 FNYEAQ. The CDR3 is 13 residues long. Here the CDR3 DNA reads TGTGCCAGCAGCCCCGGGACAGACTATGGCTACACCTTC. It translates to CASSPGTDYGYTF. The full variable domain, with the rest looked up from reference TRBV7-6 and TRBJ1-2, is GAGVSQSPRYKVTKRGQDVALRCDPISGHVSLYWYRQALGQGPEFLTYFNYEAQQDKSGLPNDRFSAERPEGSISTLTIQRTEQRDSAMYRCASSPGTDYGYTFGSGTRLTVV.

The rearrangement links TRBV6-5 to TRBJ2-7, with 8 positions matching TRBD1. V shed 5 bases, J shed 2 bases, and the junction held 5 bases outside the gene matches. The CDR3 runs to 14 residues. The germline V gene encodes CDR1 MNHEY and CDR2 SVGAGI. For the CDR3, the DNA is TGTGCCAGCAGTCGGTTGACAGGGGCCTACGAGCAGTACTTC. Amino acid sequence: CASSRLTGAYEQYF.

The J gene is TRBJ2-2, the V gene TRBV4-3; 7 positions agree with TRBD1. The J segment lost 0 bases and the V segment lost 4 bases, leaving 5 bases of the junction unmatched. There are 16 residues in the CDR3. Germline CDR1 reads LGHNA; CDR2 reads YSLEER. In DNA form, the CDR3 reads TGCGCCAGCAGCCGTATCGGGACAGCGAACACCGGGGAGCTGTTTTTT. Protein: CASSRIGTANTGELFF.

This chain joins TRBV10-3 and TRBJ2-7; D is perhaps TRBD2 (5 bases). V gave up 10 bases and J gave up 1 base, with 8 bases separating them. Germline V gene sequence: CDR1 ENHRY, CDR2 SYGVKD. This CDR3 region has 11 residues. The CDR3 spells CATTGSYEQYF. The CDR3 DNA sequence: TGTGCCACCACGGGGTCCTACGAGCAGTACTTC.

The V and J genes are TRBV18 and TRBJ2-4; tentatively, D is TRBD1 (6 bases). Trimming removed 3 bases at V and 6 bases at J, with 12 bases between. The CDR3 consists of 14 residues. Germline V gene lookup returns CDR1 KGHSH and CDR2 LQKENI. Written as DNA, the CDR3 is TGTGCCAGCTCACCGGATTCAGGGGTAAACATTCAGTACTTC. Its translation: CASSPDSGVNIQYF. The whole variable domain, remainder taken from reference TRBV18 and TRBJ2-4, is NAGVMQNPRHLVRRRGQEARLRCSPMKGHSHVYWYRQLPEEGLKFMVYLQKENIIDESGMPKERFSAEFPKEGPSILRIQQVVRGDSAAYFCASSPDSGVNIQYFGAGTRLSVL.

The chain is built from TRBV13 and TRBJ2-2; weak D call: TRBD1 (5 bases). This CDR3 is 14 amino acids long. V lost 5 bases and J lost 8, with 15 bases in between. From germline, CDR1 is PRHDT and CDR2 FYEKMQ (reference sequence). CDR3 DNA sequence: TGTGCCAGCAGCGCCAGGGTCAGGGTGGGGGAGCTGTTTTTT. Amino acids: CASSARVRVGELFF.

This clone was recorded once. The chain links TRBV5-1 to TRBJ2-3; 10 nucleotides line up with TRBD1. CDR3 size: 15 residues. CDR1 and CDR2 (germline): SGHRS, YFSETQ. The junction had 5 bases not matched to a gene; V was cut back by 4 bases and J by 3 bases. The CDR3 DNA follows: TGCGCCAGCAGCCCCAGGACAGGGGGGACAGATACGCAGTATTTT. It yields the protein CASSPRTGGTDTQYF.

This chain uses TRBV2 with TRBJ2-2; D is possibly TRBD2 (6 bases). The CDR3 consists of 14 residues. Per germline, CDR1 SNHLY and CDR2 FYNNEI. The V end lost 8 bases, the J end lost 1 base, and 11 bases lay between the germline ends. This CDR3 reads CASRGTRNTGELFF. CDR3 DNA sequence: TGTGCCAGCCGGGGGACCAGGAACACCGGGGAGCTGTTTTTT.

This clone was recorded once. The V and J genes are TRBV6-4 and TRBJ2-2; TRBD2 agrees at 11 bases. Germline CDR1 and CDR2: MRHNA and SNTAGT. The CDR3 contains 18 residues. Losses at the gene ends were 4 bases for V and 1 base for J; bases not matched to a gene: 8. CDR3 amino acids: CASSARPGTSGNTGELFF. DNA for the CDR3: TGTGCCAGCAGTGCCCGACCCGGGACTAGCGGGAACACCGGGGAGCTGTTTTTT.

CDR3 DNA sequence: TGTGCCAGCACCACACGAACGGGAGCTCAGTACTTC. This encodes CASTTRTGAQYF. V usage is TRBV5-4 and J usage is TRBJ2-7; possibly TRBD2 for D (6 bases). This CDR3 contains 12 residues. The V gene lost 6 bases and the J gene lost 10 bases, with 17 bases spanning the gap. CDR1 and CDR2 (germline): SGHNT, YYREEE (reference sequence).

The gene calls are TRBV11-2 and TRBJ1-4; no definite D call. Trimming shortened V by 3 bases and J by 4 bases, and 3 bases separated the two germline ends. CDR1 is SGHAT and CDR2 is FQNNGV in the germline V gene. The CDR3 has 12 residues. CDR3 in DNA: TGTGCCAGCAGCTTCCGTAATGAAAAACTGTTTTTT. This sequence encodes CASSFRNEKLFF.

This chain links TRBV2 with TRBJ2-5; TRBD2 matches 8 bases. CDR3 length: 14 residues. The junction had 9 bases not matched to a gene; V was cut back by 5 bases and J by 7 bases. Looked up from germline, CDR1 is SNHLY and CDR2 is FYNNEI. In DNA form, the CDR3 reads TGTGCCAGCAGTCCATGGGGACTAGACGGGACCCAGTACTTC. Protein product: CASSPWGLDGTQYF.

The V gene is TRBV18, the J gene TRBJ1-3; tentative D call: TRBD1 (5 bases). The V gene's germline CDR1 is KGHSH and CDR2 LQKENI. Trimming stripped 2 bases from V and 1 base from J, with 12 bases between. The CDR3 is 16 residues long. The CDR3 protein is CASSPMWGESGNTIYF. The CDR3 coding sequence is TGTGCCAGCTCACCAATGTGGGGGGAGTCTGGAAACACCATATATTTT.